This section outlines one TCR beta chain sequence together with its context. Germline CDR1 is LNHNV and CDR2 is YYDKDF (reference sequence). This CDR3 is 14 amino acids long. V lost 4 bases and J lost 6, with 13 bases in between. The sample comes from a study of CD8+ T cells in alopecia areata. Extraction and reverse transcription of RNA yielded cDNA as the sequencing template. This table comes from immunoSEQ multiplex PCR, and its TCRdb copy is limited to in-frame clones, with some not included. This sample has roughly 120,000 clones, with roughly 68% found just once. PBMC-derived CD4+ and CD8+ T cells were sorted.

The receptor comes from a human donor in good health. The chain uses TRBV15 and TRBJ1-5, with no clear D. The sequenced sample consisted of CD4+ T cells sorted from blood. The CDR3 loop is CATSTRRSPQPQHF. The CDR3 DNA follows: TGTGCCACCAGCACCCGGAGGAGCCCTCAGCCCCAGCATTTT. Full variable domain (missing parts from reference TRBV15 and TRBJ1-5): DAMVIQNPRYQVTQFGKPVTLSCSQTLNHNVMYWYQQKSSQAPKLLFHYYDKDFNNEADTPDNFQSRRPNTSFCFLDIRSPGLGDTAMYLCATSTRRSPQPQHFGDGTRLSIL.